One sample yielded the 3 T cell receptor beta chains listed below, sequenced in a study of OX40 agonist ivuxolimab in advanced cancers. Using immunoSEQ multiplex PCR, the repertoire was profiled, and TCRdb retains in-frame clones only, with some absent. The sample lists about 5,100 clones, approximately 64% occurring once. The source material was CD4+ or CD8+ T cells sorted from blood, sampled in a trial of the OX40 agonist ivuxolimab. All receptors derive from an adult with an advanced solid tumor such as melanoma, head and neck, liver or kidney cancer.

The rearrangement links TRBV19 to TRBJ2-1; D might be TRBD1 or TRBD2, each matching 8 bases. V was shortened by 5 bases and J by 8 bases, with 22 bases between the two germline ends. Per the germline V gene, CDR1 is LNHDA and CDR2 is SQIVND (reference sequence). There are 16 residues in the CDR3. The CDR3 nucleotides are TGTGCCAGTAGTCTCGGACAGGGCAGCGGGAGAGATGAGCAGTTCTTC. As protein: CASSLGQGSGRDEQFF.

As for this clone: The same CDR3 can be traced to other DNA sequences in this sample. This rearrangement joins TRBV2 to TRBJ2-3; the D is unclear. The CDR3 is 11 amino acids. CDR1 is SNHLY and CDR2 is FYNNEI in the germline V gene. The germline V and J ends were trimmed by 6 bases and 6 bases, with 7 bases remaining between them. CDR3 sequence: CASSFLDTQYF. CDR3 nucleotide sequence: TGTGCCAGCAGCTTTCTGGATACGCAGTATTTT.

CDR3 residues: CASSSNLRDVNEKLFF. The DNA for the CDR3 is TGTGCCAGCAGCTCAAACCTCCGGGACGTCAATGAAAAACTGTTTTTT. This rearrangement joins TRBV7-9 to TRBJ1-4; D might be TRBD1 (5 bases). The V end was cut by 4 bases, the J end by 5 bases, with 17 bases between. The CDR3 sequence is 16 residues long. CDR1 is SEHNR, CDR2 FQNEAQ, per germline (reference sequence). Filled out from reference TRBV7-9 and TRBJ1-4, the complete variable domain reads DTGVSQNPRHKITKRGQNVTFRCDPISEHNRLYWYRQTLGQGPEFLTYFQNEAQLEKSRLLSDRFSAERPKGSFSTLEIQRTEQGDSAMYLCASSSNLRDVNEKLFFGSGTQLSVL.